The clone carrying this T cell receptor beta chain came up once. Produced via immunoSEQ multiplex PCR; TCRdb's table is partial and in-frame only. Of a few hundred thousand clones listed, approximately 84% were seen once; the top ten hold 4.4%. This sample was taken from a study of blood T cell repertoires in COVID-19. Study information: COVID-19 samples collected from the United States, Italy and Spain covered acute and convalescent phases.

The V gene's germline CDR1 is SGHTS and CDR2 YDEGEE. Deletions cut 4 bases from V and 6 bases from J, with 19 bases between. CDR3 length: 15 residues. The receptor's source is a man in his fifties or sixties with acute or convalescent COVID-19. Sequenced material: peripheral blood. The chain is built from TRBV5-8 and TRBJ1-1; D is perhaps TRBD1 (6 bases). The CDR3 loop reads CASSPWGGRVPEAFF. CDR3 DNA sequence: TGTGCCAGCAGCCCGTGGGGGGGCAGGGTACCTGAAGCTTTCTTT.